The 20 T cell receptor beta chains given below trace back to one sample, sequenced in a study of CD8 T cells in Susac syndrome. Reverse transcription used roughly 0.45 to 1 ug RNA and random hexamers. TCRdb called the immunoSEQ multiplex PCR reads again in MiXCR, with one record for every CDR3 protein. This sample has under 150,000 distinct CDR3 sequences, with 90% to 97% found just once. Input material: CD4+ T cells from PBMCs. The receptor set was obtained from a human donor with Susac syndrome.

The chain recombines TRBV28 with TRBJ2-7; possibly TRBD1 for D (6 bases). Trimming pared 7 bases from V and 3 bases from J, leaving 22 bases between. The CDR3 is 16 residues long. Germline V gives CDR1 MDHEN, CDR2 SYDVKM. As DNA, the CDR3 is TGTGCCAGCACCGCCCTTCCGGGACAAAGCCTCTACGAGCAGTACTTC. It yields the protein CASTALPGQSLYEQYF.

The chain joins TRBV15 to TRBJ2-4; TRBD1 or TRBD2 may be the D gene (5 bases each). The CDR3 length is 15 residues. Deletions cut 3 bases from V and 1 base from J, with 10 bases between. Germline V gives CDR1 LNHNV, CDR2 YYDKDF (reference sequence). CDR3 region: CATSSEGRAKNIQYF. The CDR3 region has the DNA TGTGCCACCAGCAGTGAGGGGCGGGCCAAAAACATTCAGTACTTC.

The J gene is TRBJ1-5, the V gene TRBV7-2; 9 nucleotides match TRBD1. CDR3 length: 15 amino acids. CDR1 is SGHTA, CDR2 FQGNSA, per germline. The ends lost 6 bases at V and 3 bases at J; junction bases unmatched: 6. CDR3 nucleotides: TGTGCCAGCAGTCAACAGGGGGCCTCCAATCAGCCCCAGCATTTT. It encodes CASSQQGASNQPQHF.

In nucleotides, the CDR3 is TGCAGCGTTGAAGTACGAGCGGTCGGCAATGAGCAGTTCTTC. Its translation: CSVEVRAVGNEQFF. The J gene is TRBJ2-1, the V gene TRBV29-1, with D maybe TRBD2 (5 bases). V lost 1 base and J 6 bases, leaving 13 bases between the germline ends. The V gene's germline CDR1 is SQVTM and CDR2 ANQGSEA. The CDR3 is 14 amino acids.

In this sample, this clonotype turned up once. The rearrangement uses TRBV3-1 and TRBJ2-7; D ambiguous. Looked up from germline, CDR1 is LGHDT and CDR2 is YNNKEL (reference sequence). V was shortened by 2 bases and J by 3 bases, with 8 bases between the two germline ends. This CDR3 is built from 13 residues. The CDR3 DNA reads as TGTGCCAGCAGCCAATGGGATGACTACGAGCAGTACTTC. Translating it yields CASSQWDDYEQYF.

The chain is built from TRBV2 and TRBJ2-6; no clear D gene. The ends were cut back, 6 bases at V and 0 bases at J, with 6 bases in the middle. CDR3 length: 14 residues. Germline loops: CDR1 SNHLY, CDR2 FYNNEI. The CDR3 loop reads CASRGLSGANVLTF. The CDR3 DNA reads as TGTGCCAGCAGAGGGCTCTCTGGGGCCAACGTCCTGACTTTC.

The chain joins TRBV7-9 to TRBJ2-6; the D gene is possibly TRBD1 (6 bases). The length of the CDR3 is 17 residues. The germline CDR1 and CDR2 sequences are SEHNR and FQNEAQ (reference sequence). The V gene lost 5 bases and the J gene lost 1 base, with 15 bases spanning the gap. The DNA for the CDR3 is TGTGCCAGCAGCCTTGGACAGACTGATTCTGGGGCCAACGTCCTGACTTTC. It codes for CASSLGQTDSGANVLTF.

The chain combines TRBV4-1 with TRBJ1-5, with D uncertain. This CDR3 spans 15 amino acids. CDR1 is MGHRA and CDR2 is YSYEKL in the germline V gene. Between the trimmed V and J ends, which lost 1 base and 6 bases, there was a span of 13 bases. The DNA for the CDR3 is TGCGCCAGCAGCCAAGTCGAGGGAGGTGGTCAGCCCCAGCATTTT. Translating gives CASSQVEGGGQPQHF.

This chain uses TRBV4-1 with TRBJ2-7; 7 positions agree with TRBD2. The CDR3 has 14 amino acids. Germline V gives CDR1 MGHRA, CDR2 YSYEKL. V lost 5 bases to trimming and J lost 7 bases; unmatched junction nucleotides: 11. CDR3 sequence (DNA): TGCGCCAGCAGCGCCCCGGGGGGACGGCGGGAGCAGTACTTC. It codes for CASSAPGGRREQYF.

The V call is TRBV29-1, the J call TRBJ1-2, with D possibly being TRBD1 (5 bases). V was cut by 2 bases and J by 8 bases, with 15 bases left in between. From germline, CDR1 is SQVTM and CDR2 ANQGSEA. CDR3 length equals 13 residues. In nucleotides, the CDR3 is TGCAGCGTTGAAAGGGTGGCGGGGGGAGGCTACACCTTC. This sequence encodes CSVERVAGGGYTF.

In this sample, this clonotype turned up once. The chain recombines TRBV20-1 with TRBJ1-3; D unclear. There are 15 residues in the CDR3. The ends were cut back, 0 bases at V and 0 bases at J, with 9 bases in the middle. Germline CDR1 DFQATT, CDR2 SNEGSKA (reference sequence). CDR3 coding DNA: TGCAGTGCTAGAGACCCCCGGAGCTCTGGAAACACCATATATTTT. It is translated as CSARDPRSSGNTIYF.

This chain uses TRBV11-3 with TRBJ2-1, with a possible D match to TRBD1 (5 bases). Deletions cut 0 bases from V and 0 bases from J, with 15 bases between. This CDR3 is 18 amino acids long. Germline V CDR1 and CDR2: SGHNT, YENEEA. CDR3 DNA sequence: TGTGCCAGCAGCTTAGATTCGTCACAGGTGAGCTCCTACAATGAGCAGTTCTTC. It specifies CASSLDSSQVSSYNEQFF.

This chain joins TRBV29-1 and TRBJ1-1; the D is unclear. The CDR3 extends over 11 amino acids. V lost 7 bases to trimming and J lost 0 bases, with 6 bases between them. Looked up from germline, CDR1 is SQVTM and CDR2 is ANQGSEA. CDR3 region: CSGALNTEAFF. In DNA form, the CDR3 reads TGCAGCGGGGCACTGAACACTGAAGCTTTCTTT.

The J gene is TRBJ2-7, the V gene TRBV12-3 or TRBV12-4; D uncertain. The V end was cut by 3 bases, the J end by 2 bases, with 8 bases between. There are 13 residues in the CDR3. Written as DNA, the CDR3 is TGTGCCAGCAGTTTGACCATTACCTACGAGCAGTACTTC. Encoded protein: CASSLTITYEQYF.

The genes are TRBV12-3 or TRBV12-4 and TRBJ1-2; the D is unclear. The CDR3 runs 12 residues. Trimming cost V 7 bases and J 4 bases, with 10 bases left between them. The CDR3: CASTYDIYGYTF. The DNA for the CDR3 is TGTGCCAGCACCTACGACATCTATGGCTACACCTTC.

The chain uses TRBV20-1 and TRBJ2-7; D possibly corresponds to TRBD1 (5 bases). CDR1 is DFQATT, CDR2 SNEGSKA, per germline (reference sequence). The CDR3 totals 14 residues. V lost 5 bases and J 5 bases, leaving 19 bases between the germline ends. The CDR3 loop is CSAPRRQGVDEQYF. DNA for the CDR3: TGCAGTGCTCCCCGCCGGCAGGGTGTTGACGAGCAGTACTTC.

The chain links TRBV3-1 to TRBJ1-2, with TRBD1 as a possible D gene (5 bases). From germline, CDR1 is LGHDT and CDR2 YNNKEL (reference sequence). V was pared by 4 bases and J by 0 bases, with 18 bases between. This CDR3 contains 17 residues. CDR3 sequence (DNA): TGTGCCAGCAGCCTCGATATTACAGGAACCTCTAACTATGGCTACACCTTC. The encoded protein is CASSLDITGTSNYGYTF.

The V and J genes are TRBV7-3 and TRBJ1-6; tentative D call: TRBD1 (5 bases). Looked up from germline, CDR1 is SGHTA and CDR2 is FQGTGA. The CDR3 has 14 amino acids. V lost 4 bases to trimming and J lost 7 bases, with 11 bases between them. The CDR3 DNA reads as TGTGCCAGCAGCTCCGGGACTGAAAATTCACCCCTCCACTTT. Translated: CASSSGTENSPLHF.

V usage is TRBV20-1 and J usage is TRBJ1-5, with D hard to call. The germline CDR1 and CDR2 sequences are DFQATT and SNEGSKA (reference sequence). Trimming cost V 3 bases and J 3 bases, with 9 bases left between them. The CDR3 loop spans 13 amino acids. CDR3 loop: CSASGPNNQPQHF. The CDR3 DNA is TGCAGTGCTAGTGGGCCTAACAATCAGCCCCAGCATTTT.

The chain combines TRBV11-2 with TRBJ2-1; 8 bases line up with TRBD2. The CDR3 length is 15 residues. The V gene end was trimmed by 6 bases and the J gene end by 6 bases; junction bases not matched to a gene: 10. Germline CDR1 is SGHAT and CDR2 is FQNNGV. CDR3 nucleotide sequence: TGTGCCAGCAGGCCTATAGCGGGGAGGGTCAATGAGCAGTTCTTC. This gives the protein CASRPIAGRVNEQFF.